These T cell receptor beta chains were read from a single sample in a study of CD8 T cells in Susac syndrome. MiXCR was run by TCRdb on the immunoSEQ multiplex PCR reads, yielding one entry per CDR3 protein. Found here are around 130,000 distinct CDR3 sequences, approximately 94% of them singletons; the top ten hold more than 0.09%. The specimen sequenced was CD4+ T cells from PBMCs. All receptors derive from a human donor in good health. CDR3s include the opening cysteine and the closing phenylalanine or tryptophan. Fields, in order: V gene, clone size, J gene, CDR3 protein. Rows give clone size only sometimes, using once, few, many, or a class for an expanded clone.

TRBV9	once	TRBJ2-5	CASSVSVVETQYF
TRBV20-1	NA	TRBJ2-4	CSARVTGSVIQYF
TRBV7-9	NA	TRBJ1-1	CASSLDRASAFF
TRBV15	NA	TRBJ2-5	CATSRAAVVGTVEKETQYF
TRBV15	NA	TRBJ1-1	CATLTASTEAFF
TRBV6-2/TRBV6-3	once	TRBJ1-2	CASSWEESGFVYYGYTF
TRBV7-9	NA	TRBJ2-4	CASSDGGRNIQYF
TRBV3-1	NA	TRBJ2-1	CASSPPDWYNEQFF
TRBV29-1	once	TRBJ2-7	CSVSGREQYF
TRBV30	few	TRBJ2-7	CAWGRTESIYEQYF
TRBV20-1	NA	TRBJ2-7	CSARDRGGRAEYEQYF
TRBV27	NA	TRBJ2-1	CASSLPLGSRNEQFF
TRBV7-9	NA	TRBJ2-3	CASSSRFQRMSGDTQYF
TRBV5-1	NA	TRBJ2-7	CASSLGQGSSHEQYF
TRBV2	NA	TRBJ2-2	CASIEGVVGELFF